This section outlines one TCR beta chain sequence together with its context. The data stem from a study of blood T cell repertoires in COVID-19. Looking at the study overall: Samples representing acute and convalescent COVID-19 were sourced from the United States, Italy and Spain.

Participant-reported clinical history was the basis for cohort assignment. This CDR3 is built from 13 residues. Looked up from germline, CDR1 is SGHNT and CDR2 is YYREEE (reference sequence). Trimming pared 4 bases from V and 2 bases from J, leaving 10 bases between. TCRdb's table, derived via immunoSEQ multiplex PCR, lists solely in-frame clones and lacks some. The sample consists of 300,000 to 350,000 clones, approximately 88% of them appearing once. Sequencing was performed on PBMCs or T cells enriched from blood (not recorded which). The TCR comes from a man aged 25-45 years who had recovered from COVID-19. This sequence joins TRBV5-4 and TRBJ2-7; D call uncertain. CDR3 region: CASSLRHAYEQYF. Here the CDR3 DNA reads TGTGCCAGCAGCCTGCGACACGCCTACGAGCAGTACTTC.